This T cell receptor (beta chain) was recorded in a study of low-dose radiotherapy and immunotherapy resistance in tumors. Study overall: Patients received cyclophosphamide 200 mg/m2 intravenously every two weeks, the day before radiation-immunotherapy. A dose of 300 mg of oral aspirin was taken by patients daily for four cycles from cycle 1 day 1.

With TRAV- and TRBV-specific primers, first-strand cDNA was made, covering the alpha and beta chains. Both a constant-region primer and a V-primer adapter served to amplify TCRs across roughly 22 PCR cycles. TCRdb passed the reads through MiXCR, listing each CDR3 protein once. The sample shows about 30,000 distinct CDR3 sequences, about half of them seen only once. Time point defined: after trial treatment. Treatment meaning: LDRT plus nivolumab, ipilimumab, low-dose cyclophosphamide and aspirin (RACIN trial). Nivolumab, ipilimumab, aspirin, low-dose cyclophosphamide and low-dose radiotherapy were all administered to the donors. This TCR was recovered from a male donor with gallbladder cancer. This sample comprised PBMCs, obtained after low-dose radiotherapy plus immunotherapy.

CDR3 amino acids: CASSLMRGAGDTQYF. CDR3 nucleotides: TGTGCCAGCAGCTTGATGAGGGGGGCCGGAGATACGCAGTATTTT. The genes are TRBV5-6 and TRBJ2-3; TRBD1 or TRBD2 may be the D gene (6 bases each). The V end lost 1 base, the J end lost 5 bases, and 14 bases lay between the germline ends. The length of the CDR3 is 15 residues. The germline gives CDR1 SGHDT, CDR2 YYEEEE.